This TCR beta chain originates from a study of shared clonotypes between healthy human individuals (dated by TCRdb to between 2020 and 2021). About the study as a whole: A few men and a couple of women, aged 18 to 49 years, made up the cohort. For each donor, CD4 naive and CD4 memory were each given three plates, CD8 naive was given two plates, and CD8 memory was given one plate. To estimate repertoire size and how much clonotype sharing occurs between individuals, the study deeply sequenced the blood TCR repertoires of roughly 5 healthy adults. To increase sequencing depth and limit assay-specific biases, different laboratories used diverse techniques to prepare libraries and sequence TCR repertoires. Per donor, leukapheresis produced somewhere between about 0.9 and 9.5 billion PBMCs. Results the study describes overall, beyond this receptor: Sharing across a few donors was observed for roughly 5.4% of naive CD4, less than 4% of naive CD8, 2.3% of memory CD4, and roughly 0.4% of memory CD8 clonotypes. Pairwise subsampling led to the expectation that sequencing depth would affect the degree of clonotype sharing among donors. Compared with non-shared clonotypes, the clonotypes found in all four sorted-subset donors had higher generation probabilities. Incomplete sequencing was indicated by rarefaction of sorted-subset datasets, despite the large sequencing depth. Because the study included a small number of donors, the genetic and exposure-history diversity represented was limited. Sampling was limited to blood, and TCR repertoires in tissue likely differ from TCR repertoires in blood. Naive subsets generally had larger estimated clonotype richness than memory subsets.

The donors were healthy, HIV-negative adults who had no recently reported acute infections or vaccinations. All donors were Caucasian adults living in Nashville, Tennessee, USA. CD4+ T cells were enriched by magnetic negative selection; naive cells were then positively selected on CD45RA, and the negative fraction formed the memory subset. Blood was obtained by leukapheresis, after which PBMCs were separated by Ficoll-Histopaque density gradient centrifugation and cryopreserved in liquid nitrogen vapor phase. Analytical flow cytometry was used to check the purity and quantity of every magnetically sorted T cell population. Genomic DNA was isolated from each sorted fraction and quantified by UV absorbance on a Nanodrop 2000c. V gives up 3 bases and J gives up 2 bases, and the segment between their germline ends measures 11 bases. According to the germline V gene, CDR1 reads ENHRY and CDR2 reads SYGVKD. From its cysteine to its phenylalanine, the CDR3 spans 14 amino acids. Only the CDR3 DNA is retained, 42 bases long and in frame from the first base.

The sample holds one count of this clone. Its specific antigen is unknown. The sample holds no much larger clone one base away, and base qualities are not on file. Additional DNA sequences in this sample encode the identical CDR3. TCR CDR3 regions were amplified from genomic DNA by multiplex PCR using the deep immunoSEQ assay. Extracted genomic DNA from each cell subset was spread evenly across all wells of several immunoSEQ 96-well plates, with each plate serving as a replicate. Each replicate PCR for sorted subsets received around 200 ng genomic DNA, equal to about 30,000 T cell genomes. Purified libraries were measured with a Qubit 3.0 fluorometer, size-checked on a Bioanalyzer 2100, and measured again with the KAPA Library Quantification kit. Each immunoSEQ 96-well plate was sequenced on its own single-read 150-cycle Illumina NextSeq 550 flow cell. The original pipeline was this. Because only junctional sequences without quality scores were contained in the immunoSEQ output, filtering matching that applied to full-length reads could not be performed. To assign V/J genes and CDR3, sequences were annotated using PyIR, a Python wrapper for IgBLAST v1.9, with IMGT germline references. Any read was removed if the V/J assignment was weak (E-value above 1e-6), the CDR3 was missing, or the read contained stop codons, out-of-frame junctions, or ambiguous translated residues. V3J clonotypes were defined as sequences sharing an identical inferred V gene, J gene, and CDR3 amino acid sequence. To compute the percentage overlap between repertoires, the number of shared unique clonotypes was divided by the size of the smaller repertoire. RTK rarefaction, the Chao1 estimator, and Recon v2.1 estimates of unobserved clonotypes were used to assess repertoire richness. For all TCRbeta clonotypes obtained by the gDNA method from a few donors, generation probabilities were computed with OLGA. TCRdb's version of the immuneACCESS table is confined to in-frame rearrangements and falls short of the full clone set. An unresolved V gene accounts for under half of the shortfall where checked; the remainder is of unknown origin. V and J calls and clone size follow that table, whereas D and trimming were derived from the DNA. The sample table contains over a million clones; only one count was recorded for approximately 98% of them. The ten biggest clones cover roughly 0.42% of the sample.

The sample was naive CD4+ T cells sorted from blood. The cell subset or site label of this sample denotes: CD45RA+ positively selected. The chain couples TRBV10-3 to TRBJ2-7; the D region possibly corresponds to TRBD1 (6 bases align). The receptor comes from a man aged 25 to 40 in good health. The DNA is as follows: TGTGCCATCAGTGAAATACAGGGTGCCTACGAGCAGTACTTC. Its protein reads: CAISEIQGAYEQYF.